This section outlines one T cell receptor (beta chain) sequence together with its context. Its antigen is undetermined. The data originate from a study of PD-1 blockade in classical Hodgkin lymphoma. Study-level information: Patients were infused with nivolumab 3 mg/kg every 2 weeks. Study observations and caveats: Complete responders showed a baseline diversity that resembled the diversity of newly diagnosed patients. Reports described newly diagnosed patients as having lower baseline TCR diversity than healthy donors.

The data were produced by immunoSEQ multiplex PCR, yet TCRdb's version contains in-frame clones alone and is incomplete. In the table there are roughly 42,000 clones, 65% to 70% of which are singletons. As for time point: cycle 4 day 1 (C4D1), after more than five weeks of nivolumab. Relapse was seen in all patients after autologous stem cell transplantation, and brentuximab vedotin exposure was variable. The source material was peripheral blood mononuclear cells (PBMCs), sampled before the fourth cycle of nivolumab. This clonotype originated in a human donor with classical Hodgkin lymphoma.

The CDR3 DNA sequence: TGTGCCAGCAGCTTCGTCGGCACAGATACGCAGTATTTT. It translates to CASSFVGTDTQYF. The chain joins TRBV7-2 to TRBJ2-3; D gene unclear. V was shortened by 3 bases and J by 1 base, with 5 bases between the two germline ends. CDR1 and CDR2 from the germline V gene are SGHTA and FQGNSA. The CDR3 runs 13 residues.